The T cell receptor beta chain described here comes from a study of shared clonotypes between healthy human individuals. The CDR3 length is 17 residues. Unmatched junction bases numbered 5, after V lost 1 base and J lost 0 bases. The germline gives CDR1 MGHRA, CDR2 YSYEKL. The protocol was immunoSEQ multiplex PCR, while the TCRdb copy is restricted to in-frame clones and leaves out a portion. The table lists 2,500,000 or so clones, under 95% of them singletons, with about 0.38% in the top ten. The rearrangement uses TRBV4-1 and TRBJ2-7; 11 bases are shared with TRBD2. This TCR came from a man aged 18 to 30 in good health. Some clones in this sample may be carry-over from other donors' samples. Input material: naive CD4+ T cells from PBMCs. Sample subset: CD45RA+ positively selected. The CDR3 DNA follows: TGCGCCAGCAGCCAAGCCTCTAGCGGGGGGAACTCCTACGAGCAGTACTTC. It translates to CASSQASSGGNSYEQYF.